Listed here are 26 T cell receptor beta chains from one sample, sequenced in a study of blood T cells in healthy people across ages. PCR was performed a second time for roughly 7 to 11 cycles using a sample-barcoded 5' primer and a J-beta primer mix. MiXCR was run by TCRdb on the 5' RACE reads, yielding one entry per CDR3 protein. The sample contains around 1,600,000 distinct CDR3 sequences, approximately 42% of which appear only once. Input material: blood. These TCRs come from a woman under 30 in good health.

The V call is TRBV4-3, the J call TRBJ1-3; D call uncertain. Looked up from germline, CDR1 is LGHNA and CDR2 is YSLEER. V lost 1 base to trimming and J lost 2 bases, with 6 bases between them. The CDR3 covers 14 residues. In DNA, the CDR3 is TGCGCCAGCAGCCAAGCAGCGACTGGAAACACCATATATTTT. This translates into CASSQAATGNTIYF.

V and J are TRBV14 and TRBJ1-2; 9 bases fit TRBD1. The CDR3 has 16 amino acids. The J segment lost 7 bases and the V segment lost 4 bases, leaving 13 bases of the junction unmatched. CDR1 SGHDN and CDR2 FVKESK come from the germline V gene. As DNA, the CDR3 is TGTGCCAGCAGCCTAGATCCCGGACAGGGGTGGAGTGGCTACACCTTC. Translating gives CASSLDPGQGWSGYTF.

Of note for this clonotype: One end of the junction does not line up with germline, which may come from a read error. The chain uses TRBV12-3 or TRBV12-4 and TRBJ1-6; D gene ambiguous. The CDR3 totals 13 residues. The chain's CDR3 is CASSVALDSPLHF. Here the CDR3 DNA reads TGTGCCAGCAGTGTAGCTCTGGATTCACCCCTCCACTTT.

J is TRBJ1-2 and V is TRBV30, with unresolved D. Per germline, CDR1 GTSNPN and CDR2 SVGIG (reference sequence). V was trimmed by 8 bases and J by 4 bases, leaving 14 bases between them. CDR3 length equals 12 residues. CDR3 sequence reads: CAQSLQTYGYTF. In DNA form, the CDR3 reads TGTGCCCAGAGCCTCCAGACCTATGGCTACACCTTC.

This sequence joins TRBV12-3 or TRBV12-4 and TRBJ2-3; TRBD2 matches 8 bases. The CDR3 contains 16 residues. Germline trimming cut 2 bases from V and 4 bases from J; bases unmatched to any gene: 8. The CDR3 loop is CASSLTPGGVSDTQYF. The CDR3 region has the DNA TGTGCCAGCAGTTTAACCCCGGGGGGGGTATCAGATACGCAGTATTTT.

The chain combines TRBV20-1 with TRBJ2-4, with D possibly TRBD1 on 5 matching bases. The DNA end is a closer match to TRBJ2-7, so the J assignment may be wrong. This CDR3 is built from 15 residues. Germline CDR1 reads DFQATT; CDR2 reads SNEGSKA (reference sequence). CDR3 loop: CSASQGPNSPYEQYF. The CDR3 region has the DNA TGCAGTGCTAGTCAGGGTCCCAATTCCCCGTACGAGCAGTACTTC.

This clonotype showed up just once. DNA for the CDR3: TGCAGCGTTGACTTGAGAGCGGGAGTTGTAGAGACCCAGTACTTC. Protein: CSVDLRAGVVETQYF. The chain is built from TRBV29-1 and TRBJ2-5, with 8 bases identical to TRBD2. The CDR3 runs 15 residues. J was trimmed by 4 bases and V by 3 bases; bases with no gene match: 10. Per the germline V gene, CDR1 is SQVTM and CDR2 is ANQGSEA.

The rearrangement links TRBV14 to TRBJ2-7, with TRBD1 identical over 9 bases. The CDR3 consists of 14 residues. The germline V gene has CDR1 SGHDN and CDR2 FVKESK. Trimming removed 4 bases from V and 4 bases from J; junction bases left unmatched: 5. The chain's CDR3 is CASSRGQGKYEQYF. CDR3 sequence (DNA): TGTGCCAGCAGCCGCGGACAGGGGAAATACGAGCAGTACTTC.

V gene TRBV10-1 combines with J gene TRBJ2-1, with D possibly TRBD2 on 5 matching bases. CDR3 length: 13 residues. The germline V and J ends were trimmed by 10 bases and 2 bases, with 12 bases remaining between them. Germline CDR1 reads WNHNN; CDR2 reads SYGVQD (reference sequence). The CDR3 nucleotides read TGCGCCACCCACGAGCGGACCTACAATGAGCAGTTCTTC. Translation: CATHERTYNEQFF.

The CDR3 coding sequence is TGTGCCAGCAGTTTTATGACAGTCTTTGAAGCTTTCTTT. Translated, it gives CASSFMTVFEAFF. V gene TRBV12-3 or TRBV12-4 combines with J gene TRBJ1-1; perhaps TRBD1 as D (5 bases). Trimming took off 3 bases at V and 7 bases at J, with 12 bases between the two ends. CDR3 length: 13 amino acids.

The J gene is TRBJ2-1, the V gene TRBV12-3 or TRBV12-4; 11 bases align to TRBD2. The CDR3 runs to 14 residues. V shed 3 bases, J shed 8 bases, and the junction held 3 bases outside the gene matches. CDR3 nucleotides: TGTGCCAGCAGTTTGAGACTAGCGGGGTATGAGCAGTTCTTC. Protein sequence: CASSLRLAGYEQFF.

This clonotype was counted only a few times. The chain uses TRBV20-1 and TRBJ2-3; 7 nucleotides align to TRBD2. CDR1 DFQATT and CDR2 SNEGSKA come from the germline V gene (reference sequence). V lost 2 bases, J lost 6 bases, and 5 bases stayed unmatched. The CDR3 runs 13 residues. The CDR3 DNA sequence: TGCAGTGCTAGATGGACTAGTGGGGATACGCAGTATTTT. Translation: CSARWTSGDTQYF.

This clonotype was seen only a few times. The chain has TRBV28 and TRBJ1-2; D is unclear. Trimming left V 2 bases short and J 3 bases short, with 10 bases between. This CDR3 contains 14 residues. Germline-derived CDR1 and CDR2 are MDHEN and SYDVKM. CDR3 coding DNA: TGTGCCAGCAGTTTACGGGGATCTGACTATGGCTACACCTTC. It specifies CASSLRGSDYGYTF.

CDR3 protein: CASSSGTSGRARYNEQFF. DNA of the CDR3: TGTGCCAGCAGTTCCGGGACTAGCGGGAGGGCCCGTTACAATGAGCAGTTCTTC. The chain is built from TRBV12-3 or TRBV12-4 and TRBJ2-1, with 16 bases matching TRBD2. With V trimmed by 4 bases and J by 4 bases, 7 bases remained unmatched. The CDR3 has 18 amino acids.

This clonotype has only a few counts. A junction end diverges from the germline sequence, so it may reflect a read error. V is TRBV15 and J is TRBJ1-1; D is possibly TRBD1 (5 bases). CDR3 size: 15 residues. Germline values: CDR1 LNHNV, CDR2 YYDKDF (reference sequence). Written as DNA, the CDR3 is TGTGCCACCAGCAGAGAGAACCGGGGGAGGACTGAGGCTTTCTTT. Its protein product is CATSRENRGRTEAFF.

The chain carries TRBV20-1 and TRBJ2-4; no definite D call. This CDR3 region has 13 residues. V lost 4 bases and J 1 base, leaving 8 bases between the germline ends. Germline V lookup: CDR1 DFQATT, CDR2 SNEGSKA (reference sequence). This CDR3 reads CSATWVAKNIQYF. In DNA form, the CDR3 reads TGCAGTGCTACCTGGGTCGCCAAAAACATTCAGTACTTC.

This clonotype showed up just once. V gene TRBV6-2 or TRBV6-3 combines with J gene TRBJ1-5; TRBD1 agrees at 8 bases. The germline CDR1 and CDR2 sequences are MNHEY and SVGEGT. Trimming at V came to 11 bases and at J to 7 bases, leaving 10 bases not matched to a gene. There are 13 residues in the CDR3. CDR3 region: CAARDRSVQPQHF. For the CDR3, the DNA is TGTGCCGCCCGGGACAGGTCCGTCCAGCCCCAGCATTTT.

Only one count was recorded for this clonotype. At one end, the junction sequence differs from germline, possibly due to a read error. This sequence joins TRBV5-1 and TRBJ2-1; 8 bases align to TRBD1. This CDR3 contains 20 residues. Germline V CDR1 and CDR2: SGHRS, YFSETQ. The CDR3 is CASSSTFSGTGIFPYDEQFF. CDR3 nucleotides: TGCGCCAGCAGCTCGACCTTCTCCGGGACAGGAATCTTTCCCTACGATGAGCAGTTCTTC. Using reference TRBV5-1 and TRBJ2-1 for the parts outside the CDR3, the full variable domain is KAGVTQTPRYLIKTRGQQVTLSCSPISGHRSVSWYQQTPGQGLQFLFEYFSETQRNKGNFPGRFSGRQFSNSRSEMNVSTLELGDSALYLCASSSTFSGTGIFPYDEQFFGPGTRLTVL.

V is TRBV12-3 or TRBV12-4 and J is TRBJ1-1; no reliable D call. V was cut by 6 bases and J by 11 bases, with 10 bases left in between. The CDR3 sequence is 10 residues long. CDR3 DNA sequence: TGTGCCAGCAGGCATAGCCGCGCTTTCTTT. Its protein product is CASRHSRAFF.

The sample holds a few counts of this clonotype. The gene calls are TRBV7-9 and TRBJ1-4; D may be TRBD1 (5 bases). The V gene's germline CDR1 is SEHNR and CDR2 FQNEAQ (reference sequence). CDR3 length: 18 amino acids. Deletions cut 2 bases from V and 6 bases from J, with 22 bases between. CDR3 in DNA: TGTGCCAGCAGCTTATCGAACAAAGGGAGGGGCGTTTATGAAAAACTGTTTTTT. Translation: CASSLSNKGRGVYEKLFF. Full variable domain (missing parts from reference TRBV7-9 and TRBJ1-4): DTGVSQNPRHKITKRGQNVTFRCDPISEHNRLYWYRQTLGQGPEFLTYFQNEAQLEKSRLLSDRFSAERPKGSFSTLEIQRTEQGDSAMYLCASSLSNKGRGVYEKLFFGSGTQLSVL.

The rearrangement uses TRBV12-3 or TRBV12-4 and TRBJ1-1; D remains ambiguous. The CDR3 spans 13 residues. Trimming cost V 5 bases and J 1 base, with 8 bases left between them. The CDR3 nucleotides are TGTGCCAGCAGTGTGAGGGAGAACACTGAAGCTTTCTTT. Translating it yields CASSVRENTEAFF.

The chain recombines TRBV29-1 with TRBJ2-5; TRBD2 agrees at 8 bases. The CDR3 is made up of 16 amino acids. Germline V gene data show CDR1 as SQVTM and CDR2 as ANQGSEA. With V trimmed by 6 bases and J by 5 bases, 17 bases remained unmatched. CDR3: CSVSAERGILRETQYF. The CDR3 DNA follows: TGCAGCGTCTCTGCCGAGCGGGGGATCCTTAGGGAGACCCAGTACTTC.

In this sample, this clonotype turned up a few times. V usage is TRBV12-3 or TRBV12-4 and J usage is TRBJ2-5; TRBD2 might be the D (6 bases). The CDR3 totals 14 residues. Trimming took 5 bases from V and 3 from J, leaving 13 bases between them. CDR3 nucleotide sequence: TGTGCCAGCAGTCTCCGGACGGGAGAAGAGACCCAGTACTTC. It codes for CASSLRTGEETQYF.

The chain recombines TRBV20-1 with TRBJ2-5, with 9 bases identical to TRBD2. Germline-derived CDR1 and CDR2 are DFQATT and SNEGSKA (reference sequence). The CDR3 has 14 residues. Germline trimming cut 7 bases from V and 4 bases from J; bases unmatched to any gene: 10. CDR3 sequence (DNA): TGCAGTGTAGAGGGGGCGGGGGGGAGAGAGACCCAGTACTTC. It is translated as CSVEGAGGRETQYF.

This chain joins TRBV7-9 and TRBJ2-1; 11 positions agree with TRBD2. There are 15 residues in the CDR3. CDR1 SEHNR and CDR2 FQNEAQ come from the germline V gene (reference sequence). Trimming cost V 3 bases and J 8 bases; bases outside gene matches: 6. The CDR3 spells CASSFFLAGGYEQFF. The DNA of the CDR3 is TGTGCCAGCAGCTTTTTCCTAGCGGGAGGCTATGAGCAGTTCTTC.

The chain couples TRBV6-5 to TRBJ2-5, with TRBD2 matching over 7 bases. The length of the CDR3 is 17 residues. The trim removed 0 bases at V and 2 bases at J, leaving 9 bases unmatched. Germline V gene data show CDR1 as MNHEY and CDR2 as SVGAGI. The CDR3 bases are TGTGCCAGCAGTTACTCGGAGACTAGCTTTATACAAGAGACCCAGTACTTC. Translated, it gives CASSYSETSFIQETQYF.